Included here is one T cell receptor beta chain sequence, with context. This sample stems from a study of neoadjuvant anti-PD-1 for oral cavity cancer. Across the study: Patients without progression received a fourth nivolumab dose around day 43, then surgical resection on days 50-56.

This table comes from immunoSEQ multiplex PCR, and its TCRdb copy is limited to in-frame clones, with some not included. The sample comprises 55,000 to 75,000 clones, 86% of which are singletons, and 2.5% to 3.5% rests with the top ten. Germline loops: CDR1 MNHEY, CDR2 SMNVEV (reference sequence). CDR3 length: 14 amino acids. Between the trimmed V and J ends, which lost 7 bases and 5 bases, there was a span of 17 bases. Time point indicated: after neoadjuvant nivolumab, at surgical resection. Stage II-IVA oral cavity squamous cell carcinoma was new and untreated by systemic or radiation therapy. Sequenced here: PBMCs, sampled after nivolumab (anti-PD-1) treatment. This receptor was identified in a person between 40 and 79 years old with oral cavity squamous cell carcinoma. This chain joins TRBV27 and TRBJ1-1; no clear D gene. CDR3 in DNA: TGTGCCAGCAACCGACACCCACGGGAAACTGAAGCTTTCTTT. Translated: CASNRHPRETEAFF.